These T cell receptor beta chains were read from a single sample in a study of OX40 agonist ivuxolimab in advanced cancers. Clones were read by immunoSEQ multiplex PCR, and TCRdb kept only the in-frame ones, dropping some. The data show some 19,000 clones, around 87% seen once. The material sequenced was CD4+ or CD8+ T cells sorted from blood, taken in a trial of the OX40 agonist ivuxolimab. The receptors originated from an adult with an advanced solid tumor such as melanoma, head and neck, liver or kidney cancer. The CDR3 runs from the conserved cysteine through the conserved F or W. Each record gives: D gene, J gene, V gene, clone size, CDR3 protein, CDR3 DNA. The D gene is left open where the match is weak. For some rows the clone size is stated as once, few or many, or as a class when expanded; others skip it.

d_gene: NA; j_gene: TRBJ2-1; v_gene: TRBV6-6; abundance: NA; CDR3aa: CASSYRTQTYNEQFF; CDR3nt: TGTGCCAGCAGTTACAGGACCCAAACCTACAATGAGCAGTTCTTC
d_gene: NA; j_gene: TRBJ2-5; v_gene: TRBV19; abundance: once; CDR3aa: CASSMDPEETQYF; CDR3nt: TGTGCCAGTAGTATGGATCCAGAAGAGACCCAGTACTTC
d_gene: NA; j_gene: TRBJ1-5; v_gene: TRBV19; abundance: few; CDR3aa: CASTGGGRDQPQHF; CDR3nt: TGTGCCAGTACCGGGGGGGGCCGGGATCAGCCCCAGCATTTT
d_gene: NA; j_gene: TRBJ1-4; v_gene: TRBV6-6; abundance: NA; CDR3aa: CASSLNRVLHEKLFF; CDR3nt: TGTGCCAGCAGTTTGAACAGGGTATTGCATGAAAAACTGTTTTTT
d_gene: TRBD2; j_gene: TRBJ2-3; v_gene: TRBV19; abundance: NA; CDR3aa: CASSISGGPELDTQYF; CDR3nt: TGTGCCAGTAGTATTTCGGGGGGGCCCGAATTAGATACGCAGTATTTT
d_gene: NA; j_gene: TRBJ2-7; v_gene: TRBV19; abundance: NA; CDR3aa: CASSIGAGGNYEQYF; CDR3nt: TGTGCCAGTAGTATAGGTGCAGGCGGGAACTACGAGCAGTACTTC
d_gene: NA; j_gene: TRBJ1-1; v_gene: TRBV4-3; abundance: NA; CDR3aa: CASSYSAGNTEAFF; CDR3nt: TGCGCCAGCAGCTATAGCGCCGGGAACACTGAAGCTTTCTTT
d_gene: TRBD1; j_gene: TRBJ1-3; v_gene: TRBV30; abundance: NA; CDR3aa: CAWKSGTGYHTIYF; CDR3nt: TGTGCCTGGAAGTCCGGGACAGGGTATCACACCATATATTTT
d_gene: TRBD2; j_gene: TRBJ2-3; v_gene: TRBV6-5; abundance: NA; CDR3aa: CASRGGVDTQYF; CDR3nt: TGTGCCAGCCGCGGGGGAGTAGATACGCAGTATTTT
d_gene: NA; j_gene: TRBJ2-3; v_gene: TRBV13; abundance: NA; CDR3aa: CASSSSTDTQYF; CDR3nt: TGTGCCAGCAGCTCTTCCACAGATACGCAGTATTTT
d_gene: TRBD2; j_gene: TRBJ2-1; v_gene: TRBV4-2; abundance: NA; CDR3aa: CASSQDDAGGGPNEQFF; CDR3nt: TGTGCCAGCAGCCAAGATGATGCGGGGGGGGGCCCCAATGAGCAGTTCTTC
d_gene: NA; j_gene: TRBJ1-2; v_gene: TRBV30; abundance: NA; CDR3aa: CAWSVPSEADANYGYTF; CDR3nt: TGTGCCTGGAGTGTACCGTCAGAGGCCGACGCTAACTATGGCTACACCTTC
d_gene: NA; j_gene: TRBJ1-2; v_gene: TRBV19; abundance: NA; CDR3aa: CASMDRLSNYGYTF; CDR3nt: TGTGCCAGTATGGACAGACTCAGTAACTATGGCTACACCTTC
d_gene: NA; j_gene: TRBJ1-1; v_gene: TRBV19; abundance: few; CDR3aa: CASSTLDSAAMNTEAFF; CDR3nt: TGTGCCAGTAGTACTTTGGACAGTGCGGCCATGAACACTGAAGCTTTCTTT
d_gene: TRBD1; j_gene: TRBJ1-1; v_gene: TRBV14; abundance: NA; CDR3aa: CASSHAGTGGWTEAFF; CDR3nt: TGTGCCAGCAGCCACGCCGGGACAGGGGGTTGGACTGAAGCTTTCTTT
d_gene: NA; j_gene: TRBJ2-2; v_gene: TRBV2; abundance: NA; CDR3aa: CASSEDRENTGELFF; CDR3nt: TGTGCCAGCAGTGAAGACAGGGAGAACACCGGGGAGCTGTTTTTT
d_gene: NA; j_gene: TRBJ2-2; v_gene: TRBV9; abundance: NA; CDR3aa: CASSVEGSNTGELFF; CDR3nt: TGTGCCAGCAGCGTAGAAGGGAGCAACACCGGGGAGCTGTTTTTT
d_gene: NA; j_gene: TRBJ1-2; v_gene: TRBV19; abundance: NA; CDR3aa: CASSPGGTNYGYTF; CDR3nt: TGTGCCAGTAGTCCCGGAGGGACTAACTATGGCTACACCTTC
d_gene: NA; j_gene: TRBJ1-2; v_gene: TRBV27; abundance: NA; CDR3aa: CASSLRGGTYGYTF; CDR3nt: TGTGCCAGCAGTTTACGCGGGGGCACCTATGGCTACACCTTC
d_gene: NA; j_gene: TRBJ2-1; v_gene: TRBV9; abundance: NA; CDR3aa: CASSVVPLSGKSQFF; CDR3nt: TGTGCCAGCAGCGTAGTGCCGTTAAGCGGCAAATCTCAGTTCTTC
d_gene: NA; j_gene: TRBJ2-5; v_gene: TRBV4-2; abundance: NA; CDR3aa: CASSRGTDEETQYF; CDR3nt: TGTGCCAGCAGCCGAGGGACTGACGAAGAGACCCAGTACTTC
d_gene: NA; j_gene: TRBJ1-2; v_gene: TRBV30; abundance: NA; CDR3aa: CAWSGGSLYGYTF; CDR3nt: TGTGCCTGGAGTGGAGGGAGTCTCTATGGCTACACCTTC
d_gene: NA; j_gene: TRBJ1-4; v_gene: TRBV5-4; abundance: NA; CDR3aa: CASSSAGKLFF; CDR3nt: TGTGCCAGCAGCTCGGCGGGGAAACTGTTTTTT
d_gene: NA; j_gene: TRBJ1-2; v_gene: TRBV12-2; abundance: NA; CDR3aa: CASRFIDRNYGYTF; CDR3nt: TGTGCAAGTCGCTTTATAGACAGAAACTATGGCTACACCTTC
d_gene: TRBD1; j_gene: TRBJ2-1; v_gene: TRBV30; abundance: NA; CDR3aa: CASGQGSYNEQFF; CDR3nt: TGTGCCTCTGGACAGGGGTCCTACAATGAGCAGTTCTTC